The subject of this entry is one T cell receptor beta chain. Its specificity is unknown. The data belong to a study of cytomegalovirus exposure and HLA in healthy donors. Assay: immunoSEQ multiplex PCR; the TCRdb copy retains only in-frame clones and omits some. Of around 70,000 clones listed, 94% were seen once; the top ten hold roughly 0.6%. General study findings and limits: Clusters of TCRs from the first cohort tended to co-occur in the 120 or so validation repertoires (as a later analysis found).

The source material was PBMCs. The sequence came from a woman in her late teens or twenties in good health and CMV-seronegative.

The CDR3: CASSLNYEAFF. The CDR3 bases are TGTGCCAGCAGCTTAAACTATGAAGCTTTCTTT. V and J are TRBV7-9 and TRBJ1-1; D unclear. Trimming stripped 2 bases from V and 7 bases from J, with 5 bases between. Germline V gene data show CDR1 as SEHNR and CDR2 as FQNEAQ (reference sequence). This CDR3 spans 11 amino acids.